These 2 T cell receptor beta chains originate from one sample sequenced in a study of identical twins. TCRdb reprocessed the 5' RACE reads via MiXCR and lists one record per CDR3 protein. In the table there are 150,000 or so distinct CDR3 sequences, around 3.6% of which are singletons. Sequencing was performed on memory T cells sorted from blood. Every receptor here comes from a man between 18 and 29 years old in good health.

This clonotype appeared many times. The chain uses TRBV30 and TRBJ1-1; D gene unclear. Germline V lookup: CDR1 GTSNPN, CDR2 SVGIG (reference sequence). The CDR3 extends over 13 amino acids. Trimming cost V 2 bases and J 3 bases, with 10 bases left between them. The CDR3: CAWSRWADTEAFF. The CDR3 DNA is TGTGCCTGGAGTAGGTGGGCGGACACTGAAGCTTTCTTT.

This clonotype was counted a few times. The chain is built from TRBV6-1 and TRBJ1-6, with 8 bases that match TRBD1. There are 14 residues in the CDR3. The germline V gene has CDR1 MNHNS and CDR2 SASEGT. V gave up 6 bases and J gave up 9 bases; unmatched junction bases: 7. The DNA for the CDR3 is TGTGCCAGCAGGGGCGGACAGGGACGTTCACCCCTCCACTTT. Translation: CASRGGQGRSPLHF.